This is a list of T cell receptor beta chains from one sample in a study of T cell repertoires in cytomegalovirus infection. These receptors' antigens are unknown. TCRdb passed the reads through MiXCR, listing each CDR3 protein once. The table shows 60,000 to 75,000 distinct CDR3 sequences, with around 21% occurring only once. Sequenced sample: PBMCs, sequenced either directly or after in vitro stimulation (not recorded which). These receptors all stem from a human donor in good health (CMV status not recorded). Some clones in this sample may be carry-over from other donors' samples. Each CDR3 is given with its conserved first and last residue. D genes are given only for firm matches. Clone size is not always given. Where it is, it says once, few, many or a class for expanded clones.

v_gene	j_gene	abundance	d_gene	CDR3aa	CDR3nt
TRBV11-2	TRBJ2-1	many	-	CASSPTYNEQFF	TGTGCCAGCAGCCCCACTTACAATGAGCAGTTCTTC
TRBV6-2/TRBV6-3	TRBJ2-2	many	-	CASSYTPGLPTGELFF	TGTGCCAGCAGTTACACCCCGGGACTGCCAACCGGGGAGCTGTTTTTT
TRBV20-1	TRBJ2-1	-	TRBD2	CSARDPRLAPRDEQFF	TGCAGTGCTAGAGATCCCCGACTAGCCCCCAGGGATGAGCAGTTCTTC
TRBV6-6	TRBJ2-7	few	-	CASSATRTYEQYF	TGTGCCAGCAGTGCGACTAGAACCTACGAGCAGTACTTC
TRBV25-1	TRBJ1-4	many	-	CASSESGSFDEKLFF	TGTGCCAGCAGTGAATCCGGCAGTTTTGACGAAAAACTGTTTTTT
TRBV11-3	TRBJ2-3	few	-	CASSLIVAADTQYF	TGTGCCAGCAGCTTAATAGTCGCGGCAGATACGCAGTATTTT
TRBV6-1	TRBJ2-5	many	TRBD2	CASSEGGALLQETQYF	TGTGCCAGCAGTGAGGGAGGGGCATTACTCCAAGAGACCCAGTACTTC
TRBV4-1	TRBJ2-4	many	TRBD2	CASSQDNSRTGGKNIQYF	TGCGCCAGCAGCCAAGATAATAGCAGGACGGGAGGCAAAAACATTCAGTACTTC
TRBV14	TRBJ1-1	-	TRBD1	CASSPTGVATEAFF	TGTGCCAGCAGCCCGACAGGGGTTGCCACTGAAGCTTTCTTT
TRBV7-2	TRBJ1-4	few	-	CASRWGNSEEKLFF	TGTGCCAGCAGGTGGGGGAACTCGGAGGAAAAACTGTTTTTT
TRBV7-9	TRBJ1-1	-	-	CASSLAGGMNTEAFF	TGTGCCAGCAGCTTGGCCGGGGGCATGAACACTGAAGCTTTCTTT
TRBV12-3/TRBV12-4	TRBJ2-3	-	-	CASSPALSDTQYF	TGTGCCAGCAGTCCCGCTTTATCCGATACGCAGTATTTT
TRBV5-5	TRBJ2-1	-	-	CASSLVAGSHNEQFF	TGTGCCAGCAGCTTGGTGGCAGGCTCTCACAATGAGCAGTTCTTC
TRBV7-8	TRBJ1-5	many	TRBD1	CASSWDRGNQPQHF	TGTGCCAGCAGCTGGGACAGGGGAAATCAGCCCCAGCATTTT
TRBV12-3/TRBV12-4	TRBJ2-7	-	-	CASSFGQGYEQYF	TGTGCCAGCAGTTTCGGGCAGGGCTACGAGCAGTACTTC
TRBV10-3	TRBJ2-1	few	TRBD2	CAIKGGSSYNEQFF	TGTGCCATCAAAGGCGGGAGCTCCTACAATGAGCAGTTCTTC
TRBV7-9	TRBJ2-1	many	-	CASSTTYSHEQFF	TGTGCCAGCAGCACAACGTACAGTCATGAGCAGTTCTTC
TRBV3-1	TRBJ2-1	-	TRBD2	CASSTSGYEQFF	TGTGCCAGCAGCACTAGCGGCTATGAGCAGTTCTTC
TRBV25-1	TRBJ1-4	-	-	CASSDLGEKLFF	TGTGCCAGCAGTGATTTGGGAGAAAAACTGTTTTTT
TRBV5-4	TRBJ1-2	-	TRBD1	CASSSQGYGYTF	TGTGCCAGCAGCTCACAGGGGTATGGCTACACCTTC
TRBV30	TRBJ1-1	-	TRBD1	CAWDGNRGNTEAFF	TGTGCCTGGGACGGTAACAGGGGGAACACTGAAGCTTTCTTT
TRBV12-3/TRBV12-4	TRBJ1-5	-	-	CASSPEGRGTEPQHF	TGTGCCAGCAGTCCCGAGGGCAGGGGCACGGAGCCCCAGCATTTT
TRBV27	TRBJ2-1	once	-	CASSSLGYNEQFF	TGTGCCAGCAGTTCCTTGGGATACAATGAGCAGTTCTTC
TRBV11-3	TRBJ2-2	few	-	CASSLDERIFGTANTGELFF	TGTGCCAGCAGCTTGGACGAGAGGATTTTTGGGACGGCGAACACCGGGGAGCTGTTTTTT
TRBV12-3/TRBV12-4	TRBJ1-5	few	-	CASSPDGTYQPQHF	TGTGCCAGCAGCCCGGACGGGACTTATCAGCCCCAGCATTTT
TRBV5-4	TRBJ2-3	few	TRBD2	CASSRGGTSGSSDTQYF	TGTGCCAGCAGCAGGGGCGGGACTAGCGGGAGTTCAGATACGCAGTATTTT
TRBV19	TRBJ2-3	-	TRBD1	CASSGTGENTQYF	TGTGCCAGTTCCGGGACAGGAGAGAATACGCAGTATTTT